A single sample is the source of the 22 T cell receptor beta chains below, sequenced in a study of human T cells and chemical hapten exposure. TCRdb analysed the RACE reads with MiXCR anew, one entry per CDR3 protein. This table holds 150,000 to 200,000 distinct CDR3 sequences, about 27% found once. As to time point: patch test 3, about 24 weeks after DPC sensitization. Treatment denoted: therapeutic diphenylcyclopropenone sensitization with weekly scalp DPC. Material: whole blood, obtained in connection with sensitization to the hapten diphenylcyclopropenone (DPC). These receptors all stem from a woman aged 18-30 years with alopecia areata. Some clones in this sample may be carry-over from other donors' samples.

V and J are TRBV3-1 and TRBJ1-2; no definite D call. The CDR3 sequence is 12 residues long. Germline CDR1 LGHDT, CDR2 YNNKEL (reference sequence). Trimming removed 4 bases from V and 8 bases from J, with 11 bases in between. As DNA, the CDR3 is TGTGCCAGCAGCCGGAGCTCCGGAGGCTACACCTTC. Its protein product is CASSRSSGGYTF.

This clonotype was seen more than once but under ten times. V gene TRBV10-3 combines with J gene TRBJ2-3, with 7 positions matching TRBD1. Germline CDR1 ENHRY, CDR2 SYGVKD. The CDR3 runs to 17 residues. The junction had 15 bases not matched to a gene; V was cut back by 6 bases and J by 3 bases. In DNA, the CDR3 is TGTGCCATCAGCGACAGACAGGGCCTCTCAGCAACAGATACGCAGTATTTT. It translates to CAISDRQGLSATDTQYF.

The chain combines TRBV2 with TRBJ2-7; 7 bases line up with TRBD1. Per germline, CDR1 SNHLY and CDR2 FYNNEI. V was pared by 2 bases and J by 2 bases, with 6 bases of the junction left unmatched. The CDR3 length is 15 residues. The CDR3 region is CASSEFHRGPYEQYF. The CDR3 bases are TGTGCCAGCAGTGAATTTCACAGGGGTCCCTACGAGCAGTACTTC.

The chain combines TRBV4-2 with TRBJ1-1, with a weak D call TRBD1 (5 bases). The V and J ends lost 4 bases and 2 bases respectively, with 11 bases between them. In germline, CDR1 is LGHNA, CDR2 YNFKEQ. The CDR3 consists of 14 residues. CDR3 sequence: CASSRERGNTEAFF. The CDR3, as DNA: TGTGCCAGCAGCCGAGAGAGGGGCAACACTGAAGCTTTCTTT.

The chain is built from TRBV11-2 and TRBJ2-1; D is uncertain. This CDR3 spans 15 amino acids. With 1 base removed from V and 9 bases from J, the gap between germline ends came to 16 bases. Germline-derived CDR1 and CDR2 are SGHAT and FQNNGV. The CDR3 DNA sequence: TGTGCCAGCAGCTTAGGCCCCGGAGTAAGCGCTGAGCAGTTCTTC. Protein sequence: CASSLGPGVSAEQFF. The full variable domain, its missing parts supplied by reference TRBV11-2 and TRBJ2-1, is EAGVAQSPRYKIIEKRQSVAFWCNPISGHATLYWYQQILGQGPKLLIQFQNNGVVDDSQLPKDRFSAERLKGVDSTLKIQPAKLEDSAVYLCASSLGPGVSAEQFFGPGTRLTVL.

This clonotype has just a few counts. J is TRBJ1-1 and V is TRBV9; tentatively, D is TRBD1 (5 bases). CDR3 length equals 14 residues. The V gene lost 6 bases and the J gene lost 2 bases, with 14 bases spanning the gap. CDR1 is SGDLS and CDR2 is YYNGEE in the germline V gene. CDR3 coding DNA: TGTGCCAGCAACCGAGGGGCAGCAAACACTGAAGCTTTCTTT. It specifies CASNRGAANTEAFF.

This clonotype was detected only a few times. The chain links TRBV6-2 or TRBV6-3 to TRBJ2-5, with 8 bases matching TRBD1. The V gene end was trimmed by 3 bases and the J gene end by 1 base; junction bases not matched to a gene: 13. The CDR3 consists of 18 residues. Germline CDR1 MNHEY, CDR2 SVGEGT. Here the CDR3 DNA reads TGTGCCAGCAGTTATCACGGCCCAGGACAGGGCTTCCAAGAGACCCAGTACTTC. Translating it yields CASSYHGPGQGFQETQYF.

There are a few counts of this clonotype. The chain combines TRBV5-4 with TRBJ2-5, with a possible D match to TRBD2 (7 bases). The V gene lost 0 bases and the J gene lost 7 bases, with 16 bases spanning the gap. The germline gives CDR1 SGHNT, CDR2 YYREEE (reference sequence). This CDR3 is 15 amino acids long. The chain's CDR3 is CASSLDRGAFGTQYF. In DNA, the CDR3 is TGTGCCAGCAGCTTGGATCGGGGGGCCTTCGGGACCCAGTACTTC.

A few counts support this clonotype. The rearrangement links TRBV4-3 to TRBJ2-6; D is unclear. Germline CDR1 is LGHNA and CDR2 is YSLEER. Deletions cut 4 bases from V and 0 bases from J, with 7 bases between. CDR3 length: 15 amino acids. The DNA for the CDR3 is TGCGCCAGCAGCCCCCAAGGCTCTGGGGCCAACGTCCTGACTTTC. This translates into CASSPQGSGANVLTF.

This clonotype was seen ten or more times. The chain uses TRBV9 and TRBJ1-1; D gene uncertain. Trimming removed 4 bases from V and 1 base from J, with 8 bases in between. The V gene's germline CDR1 is SGDLS and CDR2 YYNGEE. The length of the CDR3 is 13 residues. The CDR3, as DNA: TGTGCCAGCAGCCGGGCTTCGAACACTGAAGCTTTCTTT. Amino acid sequence: CASSRASNTEAFF.

In this sample, this clonotype turned up a few times. The rearrangement links TRBV6-5 to TRBJ2-7, with TRBD2 matching over 9 bases. This CDR3 has 16 amino acids. Germline V gene sequence: CDR1 MNHEY, CDR2 SVGAGI. V dropped 0 bases and J dropped 2; count of bases not matched to a gene: 5. The CDR3 nucleotides read TGTGCCAGCAGTTACTCCCTAGCGGGGTTTGCCTACGAGCAGTACTTC. Protein sequence: CASSYSLAGFAYEQYF.

This clonotype has a count of ten or more. The chain is built from TRBV20-1 and TRBJ2-5, with 7 bases that match TRBD2. Germline CDR1 DFQATT, CDR2 SNEGSKA (reference sequence). The CDR3 extends over 17 amino acids. J lost 5 bases, V lost 2 bases, and 17 bases had no gene match. CDR3 nucleotide sequence: TGCAGTGCTAGAATCGGCCAGCCTAGACTAGCCCGTGAGACCCAGTACTTC. Amino acids: CSARIGQPRLARETQYF.

As to this clonotype: The junction and the germline gene differ at one end; a read error may be behind it. The chain links TRBV29-1 to TRBJ2-1, with 11 bases matching TRBD2. Germline V gene sequence: CDR1 SQVTM, CDR2 ANQGSEA. The CDR3 totals 16 residues. DNA of the CDR3: TGCAGCGTCGAAGGGACTAGCGGATCGAAATACAATGAGCAGTTCTTC. Translating gives CSVEGTSGSKYNEQFF.

The genes are TRBV18 and TRBJ1-1; TRBD1 agrees at 10 bases. The germline CDR1 and CDR2 sequences are KGHSH and LQKENI. The CDR3 spans 15 residues. The J segment lost 2 bases and the V segment lost 6 bases, leaving 6 bases of the junction unmatched. The CDR3 region is CASSSGTGANTEAFF. As DNA, the CDR3 is TGTGCCAGCTCTAGTGGGACAGGGGCCAACACTGAAGCTTTCTTT.

The V and J genes are TRBV7-9 and TRBJ1-4; D is ambiguous. The germline V and J ends were trimmed by 3 bases and 7 bases, with 12 bases remaining between them. This CDR3 contains 14 residues. CDR1 SEHNR and CDR2 FQNEAQ come from the germline V gene (reference sequence). CDR3: CASSLEGEIEKLFF. The CDR3 DNA follows: TGTGCCAGCAGCTTGGAGGGCGAAATTGAAAAACTGTTTTTT.

This clonotype was seen a handful of times. Here the CDR3 DNA reads TGCAGTGCTAGAGGGCTAGCGGGGAGGGAGCAGTTCTTC. It is translated as CSARGLAGREQFF. This chain connects TRBV20-1 to TRBJ2-1; 9 positions agree with TRBD2. In germline, CDR1 is DFQATT, CDR2 SNEGSKA (reference sequence). Trimming at V came to 1 base and at J to 10 bases, leaving 5 bases not matched to a gene. The CDR3 spans 13 residues.

CDR3 in amino acids: CASSRGTYEQYF. The CDR3 coding sequence is TGTGCCAGCAGCAGAGGGACTTACGAGCAGTACTTC. The rearrangement links TRBV7-9 to TRBJ2-7; a weak D match, TRBD2 (6 bases). The CDR3 contains 12 residues. In germline, CDR1 is SEHNR, CDR2 FQNEAQ (reference sequence). V shed 5 bases and J shed 4 bases, with 9 bases lying between them. The complete variable domain, with remaining parts taken from reference TRBV7-9 and TRBJ2-7, reads DTGVSQNPRHKITKRGQNVTFRCDPISEHNRLYWYRQTLGQGPEFLTYFQNEAQLEKSRLLSDRFSAERPKGSFSTLEIQRTEQGDSAMYLCASSRGTYEQYFGPGTRLTVT.

The chain uses TRBV27 and TRBJ1-2, with D perhaps TRBD1 (5 bases). This CDR3 is built from 14 residues. CDR1 is MNHEY and CDR2 is SMNVEV in the germline V gene (reference sequence). V shed 3 bases and J shed 6 bases, with 14 bases lying between them. In nucleotides, the CDR3 is TGTGCCAGCAGTTTGGCGGGGGTGGGAAATGGCTACACCTTC. Protein sequence: CASSLAGVGNGYTF.

V gene TRBV7-3 combines with J gene TRBJ2-7; D may be TRBD2 (7 bases). V lost 0 bases, J lost 3 bases, and 12 bases lay in between. This CDR3 has 15 residues. From germline, CDR1 is SGHTA and CDR2 FQGTGA. This CDR3 reads CASSLTQGRVYEQYF. CDR3 DNA sequence: TGTGCCAGCAGCTTAACTCAGGGGAGGGTCTACGAGCAGTACTTC. Drawing the rest from reference TRBV7-3 and TRBJ2-7, the complete variable domain is GAGVSQTPSNKVTEKGKYVELRCDPISGHTALYWYRQSLGQGPEFLIYFQGTGAADDSGLPNDRFFAVRPEGSVSTLKIQRTERGDSAVYLCASSLTQGRVYEQYFGPGTRLTVT.

This chain connects TRBV7-2 to TRBJ2-3; 10 bases line up with TRBD2. Unmatched junction bases numbered 6, after V lost 6 bases and J lost 0 bases. The germline V gene has CDR1 SGHTA and CDR2 FQGNSA. CDR3 length: 16 amino acids. CDR3 residues: CASSRSGRASTDTQYF. CDR3 DNA sequence: TGTGCCAGCAGTAGAAGCGGGAGGGCGAGCACAGATACGCAGTATTTT.

The chain carries TRBV5-3 and TRBJ2-3; 7 positions agree with TRBD1. TRBV5-3 is assigned to the ORF class and has an uncertain function. The CDR3 is 15 amino acids. J gave up 5 bases and V 1 base, and 7 bases lay outside the gene matches. CDR3 residues: CARSLIQGFEDTQYF. Written as DNA, the CDR3 is TGTGCCAGAAGCTTGATACAGGGGTTCGAAGATACGCAGTATTTT.

The table lists this clonotype with a count of one. The J gene is TRBJ2-5, the V gene TRBV20-1, with 7 bases aligning to TRBD2. CDR1 DFQATT and CDR2 SNEGSKA come from the germline V gene (reference sequence). The CDR3 covers 15 residues. The junction had 13 bases not matched to a gene; V was cut back by 8 bases and J by 1 base. The DNA for the CDR3 is TGCAGTACCGCCCCCCAGGGCGGGGGCCAAGAGACCCAGTACTTC. It specifies CSTAPQGGGQETQYF.